A single sample gave rise to the 24 T cell receptor beta chains below, sequenced in a study of OX40 agonist ivuxolimab in advanced cancers. The protocol was immunoSEQ multiplex PCR, while the TCRdb copy is restricted to in-frame clones and leaves out a portion. The top ten clones hold around 4.8% of a sample with about 30,000 clones, about 89% of them seen once. The starting material was CD4+ or CD8+ T cells sorted from blood, obtained in a trial of the OX40 agonist ivuxolimab. The receptors stem from an adult with an advanced solid tumor such as melanoma, head and neck, liver or kidney cancer.

V is TRBV10-3 and J is TRBJ1-5; 7 positions agree with TRBD1. Per the germline V gene, CDR1 is ENHRY and CDR2 is SYGVKD. This CDR3 spans 17 amino acids. V lost 4 bases and J lost 1; bases outside the gene matches: 10. The CDR3 spells CAISAYDRVGSNQPQHF. As DNA, the CDR3 is TGTGCCATCAGTGCCTACGACAGGGTCGGGAGCAATCAGCCCCAGCATTTT.

V usage is TRBV27 and J usage is TRBJ2-3; the D gene could be TRBD1 or TRBD2 (5 bases each). V was trimmed by 1 base and J by 2 bases, leaving 10 bases between them. The germline gives CDR1 MNHEY, CDR2 SMNVEV (reference sequence). The CDR3 has 15 amino acids. The CDR3 DNA reads as TGTGCCAGCAGTTTATTACAGGACTCCACAGATACGCAGTATTTT. The encoded protein is CASSLLQDSTDTQYF.

V gene TRBV4-3 combines with J gene TRBJ1-1; weak D call: TRBD1 (5 bases). Trimming took off 1 base at V and 4 bases at J, with 13 bases between the two ends. Germline values: CDR1 LGHNA, CDR2 YSLEER. The CDR3 totals 15 residues. CDR3 amino acids: CASSQGAGGRTEAFF. The CDR3 coding sequence is TGCGCCAGCAGCCAAGGGGCCGGGGGACGCACTGAAGCTTTCTTT.

The chain combines TRBV11-3 with TRBJ2-1; D gene uncertain. The V and J ends lost 2 bases and 8 bases respectively, with 7 bases between them. From germline, CDR1 is SGHNT and CDR2 YENEEA. CDR3 size: 12 residues. The CDR3 spells CASSLPKHEQFF. For the CDR3, the DNA is TGTGCCAGCAGCTTACCGAAGCATGAGCAGTTCTTC.

The rearrangement joins TRBV6-1 to TRBJ2-2; unclear D gene. The CDR3 is made up of 14 amino acids. The germline V and J ends were trimmed by 4 bases and 6 bases, with 12 bases remaining between them. CDR1 and CDR2 from the germline V gene are MNHNS and SASEGT. CDR3 sequence reads: CASSVFGSSGELFF. The DNA for the CDR3 is TGTGCCAGCAGTGTTTTTGGCTCGTCCGGGGAGCTGTTTTTT.

This clone was observed a handful of times. The chain carries TRBV2 and TRBJ2-1; 10 bases are a match to TRBD2. The germline CDR1 and CDR2 sequences are SNHLY and FYNNEI. The CDR3 length is 14 residues. J was trimmed by 4 bases and V by 5 bases; bases with no gene match: 2. This CDR3 is CASSWTSGYNEQFF. CDR3 coding DNA: TGTGCCAGCAGTTGGACTAGCGGATACAATGAGCAGTTCTTC.

The rearrangement uses TRBV5-1 and TRBJ2-7, with TRBD1 identical over 9 bases. V lost 4 bases to trimming and J lost 5 bases; unmatched junction nucleotides: 4. CDR1 SGHRS and CDR2 YFSETQ come from the germline V gene. The CDR3 runs 13 residues. The CDR3 loop is CASSQDRGHEQYV. As DNA, the CDR3 is TGCGCCAGCAGCCAGGACAGGGGACACGAGCAGTACGTC.

This chain joins TRBV14 and TRBJ2-4, with TRBD1 matching 8 bases. CDR1 and CDR2 (germline): SGHDN, FVKESK. Unmatched junction bases numbered 5, after V lost 1 base and J lost 6 bases. The CDR3 sequence is 15 residues long. The DNA of the CDR3 is TGTGCCAGCAGCCAAGGACAGGGGCCCGGAAACATTCAGTACTTC. Residues: CASSQGQGPGNIQYF.

The chain recombines TRBV7-3 with TRBJ2-1; no reliable D call. The CDR3 contains 13 residues. V lost 4 bases to trimming and J lost 6 bases, with 10 bases between them. From germline, CDR1 is SGHTA and CDR2 FQGTGA. The CDR3 loop is CASSSDVGNEQFF. The CDR3 DNA reads as TGTGCCAGCAGCTCAGACGTGGGCAATGAGCAGTTCTTC.

V gene TRBV19 combines with J gene TRBJ2-7; D is ambiguous. The CDR3 loop spans 13 amino acids. Germline values: CDR1 LNHDA, CDR2 SQIVND (reference sequence). The V end was cut by 5 bases, the J end by 2 bases, with 10 bases between. CDR3 nucleotides: TGTGCCAGTAGTCCTGGGGTAGCCTACGAGCAGTACTTC. The encoded protein is CASSPGVAYEQYF.

This clone was observed a few times. The V call is TRBV10-3, the J call TRBJ2-1; 9 bases map to TRBD1. V gave up 4 bases and J gave up 8 bases; unmatched junction bases: 15. Germline-derived CDR1 and CDR2 are ENHRY and SYGVKD. The CDR3 runs to 17 residues. CDR3 loop: CAISAYSGTGRGDEQFF. The DNA of the CDR3 is TGTGCCATCAGTGCATACTCCGGGACAGGGCGTGGGGATGAGCAGTTCTTC.

The V and J genes are TRBV5-6 and TRBJ2-1, with TRBD2 matching over 10 bases. V trimming: 4 bases; J trimming: 4 bases; junction bases outside the gene matches: 5. Germline CDR1 and CDR2: SGHDT and YYEEEE. This CDR3 spans 15 amino acids. DNA of the CDR3: TGTGCCAGCAGCGGAGGGACTAGCGCGTACAATGAGCAGTTCTTC. It encodes CASSGGTSAYNEQFF.

V and J are TRBV4-1 and TRBJ2-2, with 8 bases aligning to TRBD1. Germline CDR1 MGHRA, CDR2 YSYEKL. Germline trimming cut 3 bases from V and 6 bases from J; bases unmatched to any gene: 6. This CDR3 is 15 amino acids long. As DNA, the CDR3 is TGCGCCAGCAGCCAGCCGGGGACAGGAGCCGGGGAGCTGTTTTTT. Translated, it gives CASSQPGTGAGELFF.

This chain joins TRBV6-6 and TRBJ2-7, with 8 bases fitting TRBD2. Germline V gene data show CDR1 as MNHNY and CDR2 as SVGAGI (reference sequence). V lost 7 bases, J lost 5 bases, and 13 bases stayed unmatched. This CDR3 region has 15 residues. The CDR3 sequence is CASTVSGGPSNEQYF. The CDR3 nucleotides are TGTGCCAGCACGGTCTCGGGAGGGCCTTCCAACGAGCAGTACTTC.

The CDR3 here is CASSLYRGAVGNTIYF. DNA of the CDR3: TGTGCCAGCAGTTTATATCGGGGGGCAGTCGGAAACACCATATATTTT. The genes are TRBV28 and TRBJ1-3; D is perhaps TRBD1 (6 bases). Between the trimmed V and J ends, which lost 1 base and 4 bases, there was a span of 14 bases. This CDR3 has 16 amino acids. The germline CDR1 and CDR2 sequences are MDHEN and SYDVKM.

The V gene is TRBV4-2, the J gene TRBJ2-2; D is undetermined. Trimming pared 0 bases from V and 5 bases from J, leaving 7 bases between. Looked up from germline, CDR1 is LGHNA and CDR2 is YNFKEQ. This CDR3 contains 14 residues. CDR3 in amino acids: CASSQDETTGELFF. The CDR3 region has the DNA TGTGCCAGCAGCCAAGATGAGACTACCGGGGAGCTGTTTTTT.

DNA for the CDR3: TGTGCCAGCAGCCCAGTCCAAGAGACCCAGTACTTC. Translation: CASSPVQETQYF. The chain employs TRBV11-3 and TRBJ2-5; no reliable D call. Deletions cut 5 bases from V and 1 base from J, with 5 bases between. This CDR3 comprises 12 residues. CDR1 and CDR2 from the germline V gene are SGHNT and YENEEA.

This chain joins TRBV27 and TRBJ2-3; possibly TRBD1 for D (5 bases). This CDR3 has 15 amino acids. CDR1 is MNHEY and CDR2 is SMNVEV in the germline V gene (reference sequence). V gave up 7 bases and J gave up 2 bases, with 16 bases separating them. This chain's CDR3 is CASTMTQGSTDTQYF. CDR3 bases: TGTGCCAGCACCATGACCCAGGGATCCACAGATACGCAGTATTTT.

This rearrangement joins TRBV27 to TRBJ2-7; 8 positions agree with TRBD1. Germline CDR1 MNHEY, CDR2 SMNVEV (reference sequence). The junction had 4 bases not matched to a gene; V was cut back by 6 bases and J by 3 bases. The CDR3 runs 13 residues. This CDR3 reads CASSLGQVYEQYF. Written as DNA, the CDR3 is TGTGCCAGCAGCCTGGGACAGGTCTACGAGCAGTACTTC.

The chain recombines TRBV10-3 with TRBJ1-3; no reliable D call. Germline V lookup: CDR1 ENHRY, CDR2 SYGVKD. CDR3 length: 14 amino acids. V was pared by 7 bases and J by 0 bases, with 10 bases between. This chain's CDR3 is CAINAGDSGNTIYF. The CDR3 coding sequence is TGTGCCATCAACGCTGGGGACTCTGGAAACACCATATATTTT.

The V call is TRBV7-2, the J call TRBJ2-7; 7 bases map to TRBD1. V lost 1 base to trimming and J lost 2 bases; unmatched junction nucleotides: 2. There are 14 residues in the CDR3. From germline, CDR1 is SGHTA and CDR2 FQGNSA. CDR3 DNA: TGTGCCAGCAGCTTAGGCAGGGGGACCTACGAGCAGTACTTC. Protein sequence: CASSLGRGTYEQYF.

V and J are TRBV7-9 and TRBJ1-4; D gene ambiguous. The germline V gene encodes CDR1 SEHNR and CDR2 FQNEAQ (reference sequence). Trimming took 5 bases from V and 4 from J, leaving 14 bases between them. This CDR3 is 15 amino acids long. The CDR3 loop is CASSRKGTVNEKLFF. As DNA, the CDR3 is TGTGCCAGCAGCCGGAAGGGTACAGTTAATGAAAAACTGTTTTTT.

This chain connects TRBV4-1 to TRBJ2-1, with D tentatively TRBD2 (6 bases). This CDR3 has 15 residues. Germline V gene lookup returns CDR1 MGHRA and CDR2 YSYEKL. V was trimmed by 5 bases and J by 6 bases, leaving 17 bases between them. The CDR3, as DNA: TGCGCCAGCAGCTCCCAGGAGGGAGAGTTCAATGAGCAGTTCTTC. This sequence encodes CASSSQEGEFNEQFF.

J is TRBJ2-7 and V is TRBV6-1; no clear D. This CDR3 comprises 13 residues. The germline V and J ends were trimmed by 0 bases and 1 base, with 4 bases remaining between them. CDR1 is MNHNS and CDR2 is SASEGT in the germline V gene. For the CDR3, the DNA is TGTGCCAGCAGTGAAGCGGGGTCCTACGAGCAGTACTTC. Translated, it gives CASSEAGSYEQYF.